Following are 31 T cell receptor beta chains from one sample sequenced in a study of beta chain features in type 1 diabetes. All of the isolated RNA was reverse transcribed, so expressed TCRB transcripts were sequenced. Profiling relied on immunoSEQ multiplex PCR, and the TCRdb table lists in-frame clones only, not all of them. The sample carries some 900,000 clones, roughly 15% recorded once. The sequenced sample consisted of naive CD4+ T cells from blood. These TCRs come from a woman aged 18-29 years in good health.

This clone has a handful of counts. This rearrangement joins TRBV2 to TRBJ2-2, with TRBD2 matching 8 bases. The CDR3 spans 15 residues. V was pared by 6 bases and J by 1 base, with 4 bases of the junction left unmatched. Germline V gives CDR1 SNHLY, CDR2 FYNNEI. DNA for the CDR3: TGTGCCAGCAGACTGACTAGCGAGAACACCGGGGAGCTGTTTTTT. Its protein product is CASRLTSENTGELFF.

This clone came up many times. The gene calls are TRBV2 and TRBJ2-1, with D uncertain. The CDR3 extends over 12 amino acids. Germline CDR1 reads SNHLY; CDR2 reads FYNNEI. With 6 bases removed from V and 4 bases from J, the gap between germline ends came to 7 bases. The CDR3 loop is CASSAMYNEQFF. The CDR3 DNA sequence: TGTGCCAGCAGCGCAATGTACAATGAGCAGTTCTTC.

This clone was seen a few times. The CDR3 DNA sequence: TGTGCCAGCAGCCGGCTTGGGGGAGGGACTGAAGCTTTCTTT. Translation: CASSRLGGGTEAFF. This rearrangement joins TRBV4-2 to TRBJ1-1; perhaps TRBD1 as D (5 bases). The CDR3 runs 14 residues. CDR1 and CDR2 (germline): LGHNA, YNFKEQ. The ends were cut back, 4 bases at V and 5 bases at J, with 14 bases in the middle.

The rearrangement links TRBV19 to TRBJ2-4; 9 bases fit TRBD2. After removal of 6 bases from V and 8 bases from J, the junction contained 17 bases not matched to a gene. The length of the CDR3 is 17 residues. The V gene's germline CDR1 is LNHDA and CDR2 SQIVND (reference sequence). The CDR3 protein is CASSPLEGGRVRYIQYF. The CDR3 nucleotides read TGTGCCAGTAGCCCCCTCGAAGGCGGGAGGGTACGGTACATTCAGTACTTC.

This clone has just a few counts. The chain employs TRBV11-1 and TRBJ2-3; D not resolved. Per germline, CDR1 SGHAT and CDR2 FQDESV (reference sequence). Deletions cut 6 bases from V and 2 bases from J, with 12 bases between. CDR3 length: 14 residues. The chain's CDR3 is CASRPKSNTDTQYF. CDR3 DNA sequence: TGTGCCAGCAGGCCTAAATCTAACACAGATACGCAGTATTTT.

There are a few counts of this clone. The V and J genes are TRBV6-5 and TRBJ1-3, with D unclear. Germline loops: CDR1 MNHEY, CDR2 SVGAGI. This CDR3 spans 15 amino acids. V lost 0 bases and J lost 2, with 8 bases in between. CDR3 DNA: TGTGCCAGCAGTTACTCGGGCGGGGCTGGAAACACCATATATTTT. It codes for CASSYSGGAGNTIYF.

This clone was detected a few times. The junction does not match germline at one end; this may be a read error. The chain recombines TRBV5-4 with TRBJ2-6; D uncertain. This CDR3 has 15 amino acids. CDR1 and CDR2 (germline): SGHNT, YYREEE (reference sequence). CDR3 in amino acids: CASSQVISGANVLTF. The CDR3 nucleotides read TGCGCCAGCAGCCAAGTCATATCCGGGGCCAACGTCCTGACTTTC. Based on the CDR3 plus reference TRBV5-4 and TRBJ2-6, the full variable domain is ETGVTQSPTHLIKTRGQQVTLRCSSQSGHNTVSWYQQALGQGPQFIFQYYREEENGRGNFPPRFSGLQFPNYSSELNVNALELDDSALYLCASSQVISGANVLTFGAGSRLTVL.

The CDR3: CASSLVSAYNEQFF. CDR3 bases: TGTGCCAGCAGCTTGGTTAGCGCCTACAATGAGCAGTTCTTC. The rearrangement uses TRBV5-6 and TRBJ2-1; TRBD2 might be the D (5 bases). The CDR3 consists of 14 residues. V lost 0 bases and J 2 bases, leaving 6 bases between the germline ends. CDR1 and CDR2 (germline): SGHDT, YYEEEE.

The rearrangement uses TRBV5-1 and TRBJ2-7; TRBD1 aligns across 10 bases. Germline lookup yields CDR1 SGHRS and CDR2 YFSETQ. This CDR3 comprises 15 residues. J gave up 4 bases and V 2 bases, and 6 bases lay outside the gene matches. CDR3 bases: TGCGCCAGCAGCTTTACCGGGACAGGGGATTACGAGCAGTACTTC. Translated, it gives CASSFTGTGDYEQYF.

Regarding this clone: One end of the junction varies from germline; a read error may be responsible. The chain uses TRBV5-6 and TRBJ2-5; 7 nucleotides align to TRBD1. This CDR3 is built from 12 residues. Germline CDR1 is SGHDT and CDR2 is YYEEEE. The CDR3 DNA reads as TGTGCCAGCAGCTTGGGGCAGGGGGTTTTAGACTTC. Translating it yields CASSLGQGVLDF.

This clone occurred a few times. The chain combines TRBV9 with TRBJ2-7, with D uncertain. Germline CDR1 and CDR2: SGDLS and YYNGEE. The length of the CDR3 is 10 residues. V lost 7 bases and J lost 6, with 8 bases in between. The DNA for the CDR3 is TGTGCCAGCCTTTTCCCCGAGCAGTACTTC. This codes for CASLFPEQYF.

This clone was counted once. The chain combines TRBV18 with TRBJ2-3; 10 bases agree with TRBD2. Germline values: CDR1 KGHSH, CDR2 LQKENI. V was pared by 2 bases and J by 5 bases, with 19 bases of the junction left unmatched. The CDR3 is 20 residues long. The CDR3 DNA reads as TGTGCCAGCTCACCAAACGAGCTCGGTACTCTAGCGGGAGTTGGAGATACGCAGTATTTT. It yields the protein CASSPNELGTLAGVGDTQYF.

This clone was seen only a few times. The V gene is TRBV9, the J gene TRBJ2-7; D is possibly TRBD1 (5 bases). Looked up from germline, CDR1 is SGDLS and CDR2 is YYNGEE. This CDR3 spans 15 amino acids. V lost 3 bases to trimming and J lost 3 bases, with 16 bases between them. The CDR3 coding sequence is TGTGCCAGCAGCGCAGCAGCGCAGGGATACTACGAGCAGTACTTC. This encodes CASSAAAQGYYEQYF.

This clone was observed a few times. This rearrangement joins TRBV7-9 to TRBJ2-3; 7 nucleotides line up with TRBD1. The J segment lost 4 bases and the V segment lost 2 bases, leaving 12 bases of the junction unmatched. Germline-derived CDR1 and CDR2 are SEHNR and FQNEAQ (reference sequence). This CDR3 is 17 amino acids long. The CDR3 reads CASSLRRGLGGPDTQYF. The CDR3 coding sequence is TGTGCCAGCAGCTTAAGGCGTGGGCTAGGGGGCCCAGATACGCAGTATTTT. Based on the CDR3 plus reference TRBV7-9 and TRBJ2-3, the full variable domain is DTGVSQNPRHKITKRGQNVTFRCDPISEHNRLYWYRQTLGQGPEFLTYFQNEAQLEKSRLLSDRFSAERPKGSFSTLEIQRTEQGDSAMYLCASSLRRGLGGPDTQYFGPGTRLTVL.

Points on this clone: At the DNA level, this CDR3 is encoded by other sequences in the same sample as well. This chain uses TRBV6-5 with TRBJ2-7; 8 nucleotides line up with TRBD2. CDR3 length: 15 amino acids. Per germline, CDR1 MNHEY and CDR2 SVGAGI. The ends lost 0 bases at V and 4 bases at J; junction bases unmatched: 5. The CDR3 nucleotides read TGTGCCAGCAGTTACTCCCCGGGAGGGCCTTACGAGCAGTACTTC. Its translation is CASSYSPGGPYEQYF.

This clone showed up just a few times. V gene TRBV5-1 combines with J gene TRBJ2-5, with D hard to call. Germline loops: CDR1 SGHRS, CDR2 YFSETQ. This CDR3 has 12 residues. Trimming removed 1 base at V and 4 bases at J, with 5 bases between. This chain's CDR3 is CASSLSAETQYF. CDR3 DNA: TGCGCCAGCAGCTTGAGCGCAGAGACCCAGTACTTC.

This chain uses TRBV6-1 with TRBJ2-7; 7 bases align to TRBD2. Germline CDR1 reads MNHNS; CDR2 reads SASEGT. J gave up 4 bases and V 4 bases, and 1 base lay outside the gene matches. There are 12 residues in the CDR3. CDR3 residues: CASSASGYEQYF. For the CDR3, the DNA is TGTGCCAGCAGTGCTAGCGGATACGAGCAGTACTTC.

This chain joins TRBV2 and TRBJ1-1; D is unresolved. The V end was cut by 8 bases, the J end by 11 bases, with 12 bases between. Germline CDR1 reads SNHLY; CDR2 reads FYNNEI. This CDR3 region has 10 residues. CDR3 bases: TGTGCCAGCGAGGAGAGTAAGGCTTTCTTT. Residues: CASEESKAFF.

This clone was counted only a few times. The chain has TRBV11-1 and TRBJ2-7; 7 positions agree with TRBD2. The germline V gene has CDR1 SGHAT and CDR2 FQDESV (reference sequence). The CDR3 sequence is 15 residues long. V shed 5 bases and J 7 bases; nucleotides not matched to a gene: 14. Written as DNA, the CDR3 is TGTGCCAGCAGCCCGACGGGGAGGGCCTCGGGGGAGCAGTACTTC. Translated: CASSPTGRASGEQYF.

This clone has more than one count but fewer than ten. The gene calls are TRBV2 and TRBJ2-5; the D is unclear. V was shortened by 1 base and J by 7 bases, with 13 bases between the two germline ends. Per the germline V gene, CDR1 is SNHLY and CDR2 is FYNNEI. The CDR3 contains 14 residues. CDR3 nucleotide sequence: TGTGCCAGCAGTGAAGTCGCTAGATATGGGACCCAGTACTTC. The encoded protein is CASSEVARYGTQYF.

The rearrangement uses TRBV28 and TRBJ1-5, with TRBD1 matching over 7 bases. The CDR3 has 14 residues. From germline, CDR1 is MDHEN and CDR2 SYDVKM. Trimming cost V 5 bases and J 4 bases; bases outside gene matches: 5. The CDR3 nucleotides read TGTGCCAGCAGTACGGGACAGACAAATCAGCCCCAGCATTTT. Its translation is CASSTGQTNQPQHF.

This clone was seen a few times. This same CDR3 is encoded by further DNA sequences in the sample. CDR3 amino acids: CASSSSSYNEQFF. The CDR3, as DNA: TGTGCCAGCAGCAGCTCCTCCTACAATGAGCAGTTCTTC. The chain joins TRBV7-2 to TRBJ2-1; D not resolved. The CDR3 loop spans 13 amino acids. Germline V lookup: CDR1 SGHTA, CDR2 FQGNSA. V was pared by 5 bases and J by 0 bases, with 5 bases between.

The chain joins TRBV4-3 to TRBJ2-2; D ambiguous. CDR3 length equals 12 residues. V lost 1 base and J 7 bases, leaving 4 bases between the germline ends. CDR1 is LGHNA, CDR2 YSLEER, per germline. The CDR3 spells CASSQVGGELFF. CDR3 coding DNA: TGCGCCAGCAGCCAAGTCGGCGGGGAGCTGTTTTTT.

The chain couples TRBV2 to TRBJ2-7; 11 bases map to TRBD2. The CDR3 contains 13 residues. The germline V gene encodes CDR1 SNHLY and CDR2 FYNNEI. J was trimmed by 9 bases and V by 8 bases; bases with no gene match: 9. CDR3 region: CASGTSGRMGQYF. The CDR3 DNA is TGTGCCAGCGGTACTAGCGGGAGAATGGGGCAGTACTTC.

In this sample, this clone turned up a few times. This chain links TRBV7-2 with TRBJ1-5; D unresolved. Trimming left V 1 base short and J 11 bases short, with 15 bases between. The CDR3 is made up of 14 amino acids. Germline V gene lookup returns CDR1 SGHTA and CDR2 FQGNSA. The CDR3 region is CASSLGRETRAQHF. The CDR3 DNA follows: TGTGCCAGCAGCTTAGGCCGGGAAACCCGGGCCCAGCATTTT. Looking up the rest from reference TRBV7-2 and TRBJ1-5 gives the full variable domain: GAGVSQSPSNKVTEKGKDVELRCDPISGHTALYWYRQSLGQGLEFLIYFQGNSAPDKSGLPSDRFSAERTGGSVSTLTIQRTQQEDSAVYLCASSLGRETRAQHFGDGTRLSIL.

This clone was seen more than once but under ten times. The V and J genes are TRBV2 and TRBJ2-1, with D perhaps TRBD1 (5 bases). CDR1 is SNHLY and CDR2 is FYNNEI in the germline V gene. The V end was cut by 5 bases, the J end by 6 bases, with 8 bases between. CDR3 size: 12 residues. DNA for the CDR3: TGTGCCAGCAGTCTAGGGGTCAATGAGCAGTTCTTC. This gives the protein CASSLGVNEQFF.

CDR3 sequence: CASSVGLNHRQFF. The CDR3 bases are TGTGCCAGCAGTGTCGGCCTCAATCATCGGCAGTTCTTC. The V gene is TRBV6-6, the J gene TRBJ2-1; D remains unclear. This CDR3 is 13 amino acids long. V dropped 5 bases and J dropped 12 bases, with 17 bases sitting between them. Germline V gene data show CDR1 as MNHNY and CDR2 as SVGAGI (reference sequence).

The J gene is TRBJ2-1, the V gene TRBV7-3; D not certain. Per the germline V gene, CDR1 is SGHTA and CDR2 is FQGTGA. With 0 bases removed from V and 5 bases from J, the gap between germline ends came to 5 bases. The CDR3 is made up of 13 amino acids. The CDR3 DNA reads TGTGCCAGCAGCTTAACCAGGAACAATGAGCAGTTCTTC. Translated: CASSLTRNNEQFF.

The chain is built from TRBV5-8 and TRBJ2-3, with unresolved D. The CDR3 is made up of 12 amino acids. Trimming pared 4 bases from V and 5 bases from J, leaving 8 bases between. Germline CDR1 reads SGHTS; CDR2 reads YDEGEE. CDR3 region: CASSPPGDTQYF. Written as DNA, the CDR3 is TGTGCCAGCAGCCCCCCTGGAGATACGCAGTATTTT.

The chain couples TRBV7-9 to TRBJ2-7; 10 bases fit TRBD1. The CDR3 length is 16 residues. Trimming at V came to 2 bases and at J to 2 bases, leaving 6 bases not matched to a gene. Germline CDR1 and CDR2: SEHNR and FQNEAQ (reference sequence). CDR3 in DNA: TGTGCCAGCAGCTTAACCGGGGACAGGGGCCCCTACGAGCAGTACTTC. Amino acid sequence: CASSLTGDRGPYEQYF.

This clone was found a few times. The genes are TRBV9 and TRBJ2-2, with TRBD1 as a possible D gene (5 bases). Trimming left V 0 bases short and J 2 bases short, with 8 bases between. From germline, CDR1 is SGDLS and CDR2 YYNGEE. The CDR3 loop spans 15 amino acids. This CDR3 is CASSVDTGNTGELFF. CDR3 in DNA: TGTGCCAGCAGCGTAGATACAGGAAACACCGGGGAGCTGTTTTTT.